Below, 16 T cell receptor beta chains from the same sample are listed, as sequenced in a study of blood T cell repertoires in COVID-19 (dated by TCRdb to 2020 to 2022). Library construction relied on the immunoSEQ multiplex PCR assay. This immuneACCESS table, as held by TCRdb, lists in-frame sequences with V and J called but not all clones. Of the missing ones, under half trace to an unresolved V gene in checked studies; the others have no known cause. For this sample there are fewer than 150,000 clones; 70% to 85% appear just once. The ten largest clones capture 1.5% to 2% of the sample. The sample consisted of PBMCs or T cells enriched from blood (not recorded which). The origin of the receptors is a woman aged 18-30 years who had been exposed to COVID-19.

The chain uses TRBV12-3 or TRBV12-4 and TRBJ1-4; no firm D call. The CDR3 has 11 residues. V was trimmed by 3 bases and J by 7 bases, leaving 3 bases between them. The CDR3 loop is CASSFGEKLFF. The CDR3 DNA sequence: TGTGCCAGCAGTTTCGGTGAAAAACTGTTTTTT.

This rearrangement joins TRBV9 to TRBJ1-1; no firm D call. The CDR3 has 16 amino acids. The V gene's germline CDR1 is SGDLS and CDR2 YYNGEE. The germline V and J ends were trimmed by 4 bases and 1 base, with 17 bases remaining between them. Here the CDR3 DNA reads TGTGCCAGCAGCCCCCAAGAGATACGTAGGAACACTGAAGCTTTCTTT. This encodes CASSPQEIRRNTEAFF. Complete variable domain (other parts from reference TRBV9 and TRBJ1-1): DSGVTQTPKHLITATGQRVTLRCSPRSGDLSVYWYQQSLDQGLQFLIQYYNGEERAKGNILERFSAQQFPDLHSELNLSSLELGDSALYFCASSPQEIRRNTEAFFGQGTRLTVV.

This clone was seen a handful of times. The chain has TRBV3-1 (or the pseudogene TRBV3-2) and TRBJ1-2, with 9 bases fitting TRBD1. Germline-derived CDR1 and CDR2 are LGHDT and YNNKEL (reference sequence). This CDR3 has 13 residues. Trimming removed 5 bases from V and 6 bases from J; junction bases left unmatched: 4. DNA of the CDR3: TGTGCCAGCAGCTACGGGACAGGGAATGGCTACACCTTC. Its translation is CASSYGTGNGYTF.

The chain uses TRBV28 and TRBJ2-7; tentatively, D is TRBD1 (6 bases). This CDR3 is 12 amino acids long. Trimming stripped 5 bases from V and 4 bases from J, with 9 bases between. CDR1 and CDR2 from the germline V gene are MDHEN and SYDVKM. The CDR3 DNA is TGTGCCAGCAGTCCTGACAGGTACGAGCAGTACTTC. Amino acids: CASSPDRYEQYF. Based on the CDR3 plus reference TRBV28 and TRBJ2-7, the full variable domain is DVKVTQSSRYLVKRTGEKVFLECVQDMDHENMFWYRQDPGLGLRLIYFSYDVKMKEKGDIPEGYSVSREKKERFSLILESASTNQTSMYLCASSPDRYEQYFGPGTRLTVT.

CDR3 in amino acids: CASSFSMNTEAFF. The CDR3 DNA follows: TGTGCCAGCAGCTTTTCCATGAACACTGAAGCTTTCTTT. The chain couples TRBV5-6 to TRBJ1-1; D not certain. The CDR3 loop spans 13 amino acids. Germline V gene lookup returns CDR1 SGHDT and CDR2 YYEEEE. Trimming stripped 2 bases from V and 0 bases from J, with 5 bases between.

The chain links TRBV25-1 to TRBJ2-7; weak D call: TRBD1 (6 bases). This CDR3 comprises 15 residues. V lost 6 bases to trimming and J lost 3 bases, with 18 bases between them. CDR1 is MGHDK and CDR2 is SYGVNS in the germline V gene. CDR3 bases: TGTGCCAGCAGGCCCCCGCAGGGGCAGGACTACGAGCAGTACTTC. Protein: CASRPPQGQDYEQYF.

This rearrangement joins TRBV5-1 to TRBJ1-6; D ambiguous. V was shortened by 4 bases and J by 5 bases, with 10 bases between the two germline ends. The CDR3 runs to 14 residues. Germline CDR1 is SGHRS and CDR2 is YFSETQ. Here the CDR3 reads CASSLQSHNSPLHF. The CDR3 bases are TGCGCCAGCAGCCTACAGAGCCATAATTCACCCCTCCACTTT.

J is TRBJ1-1 and V is TRBV18; 10 positions match TRBD1. The V segment lost 3 bases and the J segment 5 bases; nucleotides outside the gene matches: 9. The CDR3 consists of 16 residues. The germline gives CDR1 KGHSH, CDR2 LQKENI. As DNA, the CDR3 is TGTGCCAGCTCACCTTCTCGGACAGGGGGGAGGACTGAAGCTTTCTTT. It specifies CASSPSRTGGRTEAFF.

This sequence joins TRBV7-9 and TRBJ1-5; D not resolved. V was pared by 1 base and J by 6 bases, with 4 bases between. CDR1 is SEHNR, CDR2 FQNEAQ, per germline (reference sequence). The CDR3 runs 12 residues. The DNA of the CDR3 is TGTGCCAGCAGCTTAGACTCTCAGCCCCAGCATTTT. It is translated as CASSLDSQPQHF.

The V and J genes are TRBV7-2 and TRBJ2-1; 10 nucleotides align to TRBD2. This CDR3 has 19 residues. Germline V gene data show CDR1 as SGHTA and CDR2 as FQGNSA. Trimming took 5 bases from V and 0 from J; bases not matched to a gene: 13. For the CDR3, the DNA is TGTGCCAGCAGCCTACAAGAATTAGCGGGAGGACTCTCCTACAATGAGCAGTTCTTC. This translates into CASSLQELAGGLSYNEQFF.

The chain recombines TRBV20-1 with TRBJ1-2, with D perhaps matching TRBD1 (6 bases). The CDR3 is made up of 11 amino acids. CDR1 is DFQATT, CDR2 SNEGSKA, per germline (reference sequence). The germline V and J ends were trimmed by 6 bases and 7 bases, with 12 bases remaining between them. The CDR3 DNA reads as TGCAGTGCCCCACAGGGTCGTGGCTACACCTTC. It encodes CSAPQGRGYTF.

This chain links TRBV6-5 with TRBJ1-6; TRBD1 aligns across 7 bases. The CDR3 sequence is 16 residues long. V dropped 4 bases and J dropped 5; count of bases not matched to a gene: 8. CDR1 is MNHEY, CDR2 SVGAGI, per germline. This CDR3 is CASSWNRDSNNSPLHF. DNA for the CDR3: TGTGCCAGCAGTTGGAACCGGGACAGTAATAATTCACCCCTCCACTTT.

This chain links TRBV4-2 with TRBJ2-2; TRBD1 is a possible D gene (6 bases). Germline V CDR1 and CDR2: LGHNA, YNFKEQ. This CDR3 spans 14 amino acids. V dropped 4 bases and J dropped 6 bases, with 12 bases sitting between them. The CDR3, as DNA: TGTGCCAGCAGCCCACTTGGGGGCGCCGGGGAGCTGTTTTTT. Translated: CASSPLGGAGELFF.

The gene calls are TRBV2 and TRBJ2-7, with 7 bases that match TRBD2. The CDR3 totals 15 residues. Germline V gene lookup returns CDR1 SNHLY and CDR2 FYNNEI. The trim removed 0 bases at V and 4 bases at J, leaving 6 bases unmatched. This chain's CDR3 is CASSEAGVGRYEQYF. In DNA form, the CDR3 reads TGTGCCAGCAGTGAAGCGGGGGTCGGGAGGTACGAGCAGTACTTC.

The chain combines TRBV6-5 with TRBJ1-4, with a weak D call TRBD1 (5 bases). V lost 5 bases and J lost 8, with 18 bases in between. CDR1 MNHEY and CDR2 SVGAGI come from the germline V gene. The CDR3 spans 15 residues. DNA of the CDR3: TGTGCCAGCAGTCCTGACCCAGGGTGGGTCGAAAAACTGTTTTTT. Protein product: CASSPDPGWVEKLFF.

The V gene is TRBV5-6, the J gene TRBJ2-2; the D gene is possibly TRBD2 (5 bases). Germline CDR1 and CDR2: SGHDT and YYEEEE. The CDR3 has 16 amino acids. V lost 3 bases to trimming and J lost 6 bases, with 18 bases between them. The CDR3 here is CASSSRGELTAGELFF. The CDR3 DNA reads TGTGCCAGCAGCTCCCGGGGTGAACTCACCGCCGGGGAGCTGTTTTTT.